The 30 T cell receptor beta chains below were found in one sample sequenced in a study of T cells in narcolepsy. Data came from immunoSEQ multiplex PCR; TCRdb stores just in-frame clones and leaves some out. The sample holds about 22,000 clones, about 80% seen once. The sequencing sample was made of memory (CD45RA-) CD4+ T cells from blood. All receptors derive from a human donor in good health.

This chain uses TRBV21-1 with TRBJ1-4. TRBV21-1 is termed a pseudogene. The CDR3 runs 14 residues. CDR3 in DNA: TGTGCCAGCAGCAATCGGTACCCGAATGAAAAACTGTTTTTT. Its protein product is CASSNRYPNEKLFF.

The chain employs TRBV29-1 and TRBJ2-2, with D possibly being TRBD1 (6 bases). CDR1 is SQVTM and CDR2 is ANQGSEA in the germline V gene. The CDR3 has 13 amino acids. Trimming removed 7 bases at V and 3 bases at J, with 12 bases between. CDR3 in amino acids: CSGLRQDTGELFF. The CDR3 DNA reads TGCAGCGGCCTCAGACAGGACACCGGGGAGCTGTTTTTT.

DNA for the CDR3: TGCAGCGCGCGAGGGGGGCTCACTGAAGCTTTCTTT. Translated, it gives CSARGGLTEAFF. The chain recombines TRBV29-1 with TRBJ1-1; tentatively, D is TRBD1 (6 bases). Germline assignment: CDR1 SQVTM and CDR2 ANQGSEA. V lost 7 bases and J 4 bases, leaving 13 bases between the germline ends. The CDR3 sequence is 12 residues long.

This chain links TRBV11-3 with TRBJ2-5; the D gene is possibly TRBD2 (5 bases). There are 15 residues in the CDR3. The V end lost 1 base, the J end lost 4 bases, and 13 bases lay between the germline ends. Germline CDR1 reads SGHNT; CDR2 reads YENEEA. The CDR3 DNA is TGTGCCAGCAGCTTAGCCGAGGGAATAGGAGAGACCCAGTACTTC. Translation gives CASSLAEGIGETQYF.

V and J are TRBV5-5 and TRBJ1-1; 8 bases are shared with TRBD1. Germline V gene sequence: CDR1 SGHKS, CDR2 YYEKEE (reference sequence). The CDR3 runs to 16 residues. With V trimmed by 4 bases and J by 0 bases, 8 bases remained unmatched. The CDR3 is CASSPTGTGLNTEAFF. CDR3 sequence (DNA): TGTGCCAGCAGCCCTACCGGGACAGGCTTGAACACTGAAGCTTTCTTT. Full variable domain (rest looked up from reference TRBV5-5 and TRBJ1-1): DAGVTQSPTHLIKTRGQQVTLRCSPISGHKSVSWYQQVLGQGPQFIFQYYEKEERGRGNFPDRFSARQFPNYSSELNVNALLLGDSALYLCASSPTGTGLNTEAFFGQGTRLTVV.

V usage is TRBV18 and J usage is TRBJ1-1; D is ambiguous. Germline-derived CDR1 and CDR2 are KGHSH and LQKENI. V lost 1 base, J lost 0 bases, and 9 bases lay in between. The CDR3 runs to 15 residues. CDR3 sequence reads: CASSPQGSMNTEAFF. CDR3 sequence (DNA): TGTGCCAGCTCACCACAGGGAAGCATGAACACTGAAGCTTTCTTT.

V gene TRBV15 combines with J gene TRBJ2-5; D remains ambiguous. The germline gives CDR1 LNHNV, CDR2 YYDKDF (reference sequence). This CDR3 has 12 residues. V was shortened by 0 bases and J by 3 bases, with 2 bases between the two germline ends. The CDR3 region has the DNA TGTGCCACCAGCAGAGAGAAAGAGACCCAGTACTTC. Translation gives CATSREKETQYF.

The chain joins TRBV12-5 to TRBJ2-7; 7 nucleotides line up with TRBD1. CDR1 is LGHNT, CDR2 FRNRAP, per germline. The CDR3 totals 13 residues. The V gene end was trimmed by 2 bases and the J gene end by 9 bases; junction bases not matched to a gene: 7. Written as DNA, the CDR3 is TGTGCTAGTGGTTTGAATAGACAGGGTGGGCAGTACTTC. It yields the protein CASGLNRQGGQYF.

The V call is TRBV6-6, the J call TRBJ1-2; 7 nucleotides line up with TRBD1. In germline, CDR1 is MNHNY, CDR2 SVGAGI (reference sequence). The CDR3 extends over 13 amino acids. V gave up 10 bases and J gave up 4 bases; unmatched junction bases: 9. Written as DNA, the CDR3 is TGTGCCATCCAAGGGGGCGCGGGCTATGGCTACACCTTC. This encodes CAIQGGAGYGYTF.

The chain carries TRBV4-3 and TRBJ2-3; 8 positions agree with TRBD2. CDR3 length: 17 residues. V lost 0 bases, J lost 5 bases, and 10 bases stayed unmatched. CDR1 and CDR2 (germline): LGHNA, YSLEER. CDR3 residues: CASSQDGPGGPGDTQYF. For the CDR3, the DNA is TGCGCCAGCAGCCAAGATGGACCGGGGGGGCCGGGAGATACGCAGTATTTT.

The chain employs TRBV5-4 and TRBJ1-2; possible D gene TRBD1, 5 bases. CDR3 size: 15 residues. The ends were cut back, 3 bases at V and 2 bases at J, with 14 bases in the middle. Germline values: CDR1 SGHNT, CDR2 YYREEE (reference sequence). The CDR3 coding sequence is TGTGCCAGCAGCTCCAGGGTTGGAAAGAACTATGGCTACACCTTC. Protein: CASSSRVGKNYGYTF.

The rearrangement links TRBV7-8 to TRBJ1-2, with a possible D match to TRBD1 (5 bases). This CDR3 has 14 amino acids. With 1 base removed from V and 2 bases from J, the gap between germline ends came to 8 bases. Germline V gene sequence: CDR1 SGHVS, CDR2 FQNEAQ. The CDR3 loop is CASSLDGTNYGYTF. The CDR3 nucleotides read TGTGCCAGCAGCTTAGACGGGACGAACTATGGCTACACCTTC.

The V gene is TRBV5-1, the J gene TRBJ2-3; TRBD2 matches 13 bases. Trimming at V came to 3 bases and at J to 0 bases, leaving 4 bases not matched to a gene. Germline lookup yields CDR1 SGHRS and CDR2 YFSETQ. The CDR3 loop spans 17 amino acids. DNA for the CDR3: TGCGCCAGCAGCTCAGGACTAGCGGGGGAGAGCACAGATACGCAGTATTTT. Translation: CASSSGLAGESTDTQYF.

The chain employs TRBV5-4 and TRBJ2-2, with TRBD2 matching over 10 bases. With 2 bases clipped from V and 6 bases from J, the junction kept 4 bases outside the gene matches. This CDR3 has 15 amino acids. Germline V lookup: CDR1 SGHNT, CDR2 YYREEE (reference sequence). The CDR3, as DNA: TGTGCCAGCAGCTTAAGCGGGGGGGCGGCCGGGGAGCTGTTTTTT. Protein sequence: CASSLSGGAAGELFF.

This chain links TRBV13 with TRBJ2-3; tentatively, D is TRBD2 (6 bases). Trimming cost V 3 bases and J 3 bases, with 13 bases left between them. The CDR3 contains 15 residues. Per the germline V gene, CDR1 is PRHDT and CDR2 is FYEKMQ (reference sequence). The CDR3 bases are TGTGCCAGCAGCTTGAGGGAGGTGGGTACAGATACGCAGTATTTT. Amino acids: CASSLREVGTDTQYF.

The V and J genes are TRBV6-5 and TRBJ1-5; 8 bases are shared with TRBD1. The CDR3 loop spans 13 amino acids. V shed 6 bases, J shed 6 bases, and the junction held 4 bases outside the gene matches. Germline values: CDR1 MNHEY, CDR2 SVGAGI. The CDR3 sequence: CASSTQGGQPQHF. The DNA of the CDR3 is TGTGCCAGCAGCACACAGGGGGGTCAGCCCCAGCATTTT.

The genes are TRBV6-1 and TRBJ2-5; 11 bases match TRBD2. In germline, CDR1 is MNHNS, CDR2 SASEGT. V gave up 8 bases and J gave up 2 bases; unmatched junction bases: 7. The CDR3 covers 15 residues. The CDR3 DNA reads as TGTGCCAGCTGCTCTAGCGGGGGGCGTCAAGAGACCCAGTACTTC. Translating it yields CASCSSGGRQETQYF.

The chain joins TRBV6-5 to TRBJ2-3; 7 bases are a match to TRBD2. The junction had 7 bases not matched to a gene; V was cut back by 6 bases and J by 4 bases. This CDR3 contains 14 residues. Germline V gene data show CDR1 as MNHEY and CDR2 as SVGAGI. CDR3 sequence reads: CASRTPGGADTQYF. CDR3 sequence (DNA): TGTGCCAGCAGAACCCCGGGGGGTGCAGATACGCAGTATTTT.

The V and J genes are TRBV5-1 and TRBJ1-3; D is perhaps TRBD1 (5 bases). CDR3 length: 16 amino acids. CDR1 and CDR2 from the germline V gene are SGHRS and YFSETQ. The V and J ends lost 2 bases and 2 bases respectively, with 14 bases between them. The CDR3 is CASSLHGTGTGNTIYF. The CDR3 coding sequence is TGCGCCAGCAGCTTACATGGGACGGGAACTGGAAACACCATATATTTT.

Comment on this clone: Mismatch with germline at one junction end may stem from a read error. This CDR3 is also generated by other DNA sequences in the sample. The chain links TRBV6-5 to TRBJ1-6, with D tentatively TRBD1 (6 bases). The CDR3 is 14 amino acids. CDR1 and CDR2 from the germline V gene are MNHEY and SVGAGI. CDR3 sequence reads: CASSYKQGESPLHF. Written as DNA, the CDR3 is TGTGCCAGTAGTTATAAACAGGGAGAGTCACCCCTCCACTTT.

This CDR3 is CASSLGSGTEAFF. CDR3 nucleotide sequence: TGTGCCAGCAGCTTAGGTTCCGGCACTGAAGCTTTCTTT. This chain connects TRBV9 to TRBJ1-1; the D is unclear. The V gene's germline CDR1 is SGDLS and CDR2 YYNGEE. The CDR3 runs to 13 residues. V dropped 4 bases and J dropped 4 bases, with 11 bases sitting between them.

The genes are TRBV9 and TRBJ1-1; no firm D call. Trimming stripped 5 bases from V and 3 bases from J, with 8 bases between. The CDR3 is 12 residues long. In germline, CDR1 is SGDLS, CDR2 YYNGEE. CDR3 nucleotides: TGTGCCAGCAGTCAAGGTGACACTGAAGCTTTCTTT. Protein: CASSQGDTEAFF.

The CDR3 loop is CASSFSGGVQETQYF. CDR3 coding DNA: TGTGCCAGCAGCTTTAGCGGGGGGGTCCAAGAGACCCAGTACTTC. The chain combines TRBV5-4 with TRBJ2-5; 11 positions match TRBD2. V dropped 2 bases and J dropped 1; count of bases not matched to a gene: 1. The CDR3 contains 15 residues. CDR1 and CDR2 (germline): SGHNT, YYREEE (reference sequence). The variable domain in full, completed from reference TRBV5-4 and TRBJ2-5, reads ETGVTQSPTHLIKTRGQQVTLRCSSQSGHNTVSWYQQALGQGPQFIFQYYREEENGRGNFPPRFSGLQFPNYSSELNVNALELDDSALYLCASSFSGGVQETQYFGPGTRLLVL.

The chain has TRBV10-2 and TRBJ2-3; 7 bases are shared with TRBD2. Trimming removed 2 bases from V and 6 bases from J; junction bases left unmatched: 8. CDR3 length: 15 amino acids. Germline V gene lookup returns CDR1 WSHSY and CDR2 SAAADI. As DNA, the CDR3 is TGCGCCAGCAGTGAGCCCCGGGCAGCGGGGGATACGCAGTATTTT. Translated: CASSEPRAAGDTQYF.

The V call is TRBV5-4, the J call TRBJ1-1; no reliable D call. Germline V gene data show CDR1 as SGHNT and CDR2 as YYREEE (reference sequence). The CDR3 sequence is 16 residues long. V was pared by 4 bases and J by 0 bases, with 16 bases between. The CDR3 here is CASSPSTGQLNTEAFF. The CDR3 DNA reads as TGTGCCAGCAGCCCGTCGACGGGTCAGTTGAACACTGAAGCTTTCTTT.

The CDR3 DNA is TGCGCCAGCAGCCAAGAAAGGACTAGCGGGGTGGGTGAGCAGTTCTTC. Translation: CASSQERTSGVGEQFF. The chain has TRBV4-3 and TRBJ2-1, with 12 positions matching TRBD2. The CDR3 is 16 amino acids. CDR1 and CDR2 from the germline V gene are LGHNA and YSLEER. V lost 0 bases and J lost 9; bases outside the gene matches: 6.

This chain joins TRBV5-8 and TRBJ2-1; D tentatively fits TRBD1 or TRBD2 (5 bases each). CDR1 and CDR2 from the germline V gene are SGHTS and YDEGEE. This CDR3 is 14 amino acids long. The V end lost 6 bases, the J end lost 3 bases, and 13 bases lay between the germline ends. In nucleotides, the CDR3 is TGTGCCAGCACCATGGGGGAGAGCTACAATGAGCAGTTCTTC. Encoded protein: CASTMGESYNEQFF. The entire variable domain, with the rest obtained from reference TRBV5-8 and TRBJ2-1, is as follows: EAGVTQSPTHLIKTRGQQATLRCSPISGHTSVYWYQQALGLGLQFLLWYDEGEERNRGNFPPRFSGRQFPNYSSELNVNALELEDSALYLCASTMGESYNEQFFGPGTRLTVL.

The chain employs TRBV2 and TRBJ2-3; TRBD2 agrees at 11 bases. The CDR3 length is 16 residues. V gave up 8 bases and J gave up 2 bases; unmatched junction bases: 9. CDR1 and CDR2 (germline): SNHLY, FYNNEI. The CDR3, as DNA: TGTGCCAGCGGTGTCCTAGCGGGGGGCCTCACAGATACGCAGTATTTT. It translates to CASGVLAGGLTDTQYF.

This chain joins TRBV6-5 and TRBJ1-5; TRBD1 is a possible D gene (5 bases). Trimming cost V 5 bases and J 3 bases, with 11 bases left between them. The CDR3 loop spans 14 amino acids. CDR1 and CDR2 (germline): MNHEY, SVGAGI. The CDR3 DNA follows: TGTGCCAGCAGTGAGGGACCGTTCAATCAGCCCCAGCATTTT. This gives the protein CASSEGPFNQPQHF.

V usage is TRBV5-1 and J usage is TRBJ2-5; 7 bases fit TRBD1. Germline assignment: CDR1 SGHRS and CDR2 YFSETQ. This CDR3 spans 14 amino acids. V was pared by 7 bases and J by 5 bases, with 11 bases of the junction left unmatched. CDR3 sequence reads: CASGTGVVEETQYF. In DNA form, the CDR3 reads TGCGCCAGCGGAACAGGGGTGGTTGAGGAGACCCAGTACTTC.